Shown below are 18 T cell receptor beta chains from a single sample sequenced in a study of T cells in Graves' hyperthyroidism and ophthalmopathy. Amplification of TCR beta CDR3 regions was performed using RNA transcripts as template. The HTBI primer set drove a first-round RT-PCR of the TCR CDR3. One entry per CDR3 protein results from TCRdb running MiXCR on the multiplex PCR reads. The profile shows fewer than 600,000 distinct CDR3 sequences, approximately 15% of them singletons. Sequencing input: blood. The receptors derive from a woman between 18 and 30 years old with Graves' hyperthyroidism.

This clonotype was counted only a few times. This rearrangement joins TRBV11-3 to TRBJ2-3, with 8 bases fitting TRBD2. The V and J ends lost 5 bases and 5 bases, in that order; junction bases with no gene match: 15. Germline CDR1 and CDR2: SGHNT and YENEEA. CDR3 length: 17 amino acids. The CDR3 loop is CASSTDGTSPPIDTQYF. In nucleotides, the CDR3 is TGTGCCAGCAGCACAGACGGGACTAGTCCCCCCATAGATACGCAGTATTTT.

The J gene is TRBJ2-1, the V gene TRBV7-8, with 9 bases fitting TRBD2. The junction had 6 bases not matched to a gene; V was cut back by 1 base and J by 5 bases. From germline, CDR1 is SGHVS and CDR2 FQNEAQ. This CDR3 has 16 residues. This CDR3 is CASSLVGLAINNEQFF. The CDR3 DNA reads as TGTGCCAGCAGCTTAGTGGGACTAGCAATTAACAATGAGCAGTTCTTC.

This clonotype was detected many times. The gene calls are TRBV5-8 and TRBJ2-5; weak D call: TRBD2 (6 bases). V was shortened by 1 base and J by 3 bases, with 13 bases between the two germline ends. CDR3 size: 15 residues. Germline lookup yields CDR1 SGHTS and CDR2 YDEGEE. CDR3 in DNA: TGTGCCAGCAGCTTGCATGCGGGACGCGAAGAGACCCAGTACTTC. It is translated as CASSLHAGREETQYF.

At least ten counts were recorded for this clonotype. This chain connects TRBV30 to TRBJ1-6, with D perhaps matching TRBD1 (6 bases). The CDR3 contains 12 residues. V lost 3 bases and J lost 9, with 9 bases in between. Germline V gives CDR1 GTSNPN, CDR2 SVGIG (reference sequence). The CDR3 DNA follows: TGTGCCTGGAGCGGACAGAGTTCACCCCTCCACTTT. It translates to CAWSGQSSPLHF.

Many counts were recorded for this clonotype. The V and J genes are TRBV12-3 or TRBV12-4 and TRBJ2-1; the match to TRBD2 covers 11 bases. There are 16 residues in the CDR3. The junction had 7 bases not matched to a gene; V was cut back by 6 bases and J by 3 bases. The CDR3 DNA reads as TGTGCCAGCAGCCGGGGGACTAGCGGATTCTACAATGAGCAGTTCTTC. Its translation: CASSRGTSGFYNEQFF.

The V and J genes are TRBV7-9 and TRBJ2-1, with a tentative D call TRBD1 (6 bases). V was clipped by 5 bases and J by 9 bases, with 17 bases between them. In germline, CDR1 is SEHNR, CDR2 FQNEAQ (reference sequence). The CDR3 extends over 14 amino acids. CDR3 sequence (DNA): TGTGCCAGCAGCCTGGCACAGGGAATCAGTGAGCAGTTCTTC. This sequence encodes CASSLAQGISEQFF.

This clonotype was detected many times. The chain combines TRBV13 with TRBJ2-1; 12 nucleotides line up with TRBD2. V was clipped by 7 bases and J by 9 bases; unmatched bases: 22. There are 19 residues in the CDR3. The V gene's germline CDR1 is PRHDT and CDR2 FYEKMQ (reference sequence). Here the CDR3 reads CASKSGGLAGRAYGVEQFF. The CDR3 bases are TGTGCCAGCAAAAGTGGGGGACTAGCGGGCAGAGCCTATGGGGTTGAGCAGTTCTTC. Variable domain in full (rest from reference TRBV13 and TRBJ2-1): AAGVIQSPRHLIKEKRETATLKCYPIPRHDTVYWYQQGPGQDPQFLISFYEKMQSDKGSIPDRFSAQQFSDYHSELNMSSLELGDSALYFCASKSGGLAGRAYGVEQFFGPGTRLTVL.

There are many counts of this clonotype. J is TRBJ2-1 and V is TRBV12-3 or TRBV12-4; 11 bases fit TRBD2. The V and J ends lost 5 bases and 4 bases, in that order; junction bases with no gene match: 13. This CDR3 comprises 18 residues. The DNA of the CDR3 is TGTGCCAGCAGTCCTACAATTTTGACTAGCGGGAAATACAATGAGCAGTTCTTC. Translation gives CASSPTILTSGKYNEQFF.

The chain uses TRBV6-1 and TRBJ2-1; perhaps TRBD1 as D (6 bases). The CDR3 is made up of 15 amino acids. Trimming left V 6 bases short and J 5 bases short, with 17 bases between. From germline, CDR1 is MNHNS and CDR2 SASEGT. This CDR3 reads CASRISGTTHNEQFF. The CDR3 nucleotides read TGTGCCAGCAGGATCTCCGGGACAACTCACAATGAGCAGTTCTTC.

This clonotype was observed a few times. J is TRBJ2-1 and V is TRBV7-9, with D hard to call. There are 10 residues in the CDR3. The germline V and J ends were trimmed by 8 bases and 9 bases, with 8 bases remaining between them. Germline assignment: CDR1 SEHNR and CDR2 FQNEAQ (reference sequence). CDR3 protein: CASFRVEQFF. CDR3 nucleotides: TGTGCCAGCTTCCGGGTTGAGCAGTTCTTC.

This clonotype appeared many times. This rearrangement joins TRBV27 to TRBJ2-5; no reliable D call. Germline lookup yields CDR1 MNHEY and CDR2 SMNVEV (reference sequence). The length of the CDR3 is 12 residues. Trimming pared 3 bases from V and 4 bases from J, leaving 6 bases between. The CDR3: CASSLSGETQYF. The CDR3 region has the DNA TGTGCCAGCAGTTTGTCTGGAGAGACCCAGTACTTC.

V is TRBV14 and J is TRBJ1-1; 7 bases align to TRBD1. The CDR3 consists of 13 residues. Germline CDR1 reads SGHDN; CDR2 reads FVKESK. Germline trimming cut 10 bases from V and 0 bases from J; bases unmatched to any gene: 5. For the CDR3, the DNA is TGTGCCACCGGACAGGAAGTGAACACTGAAGCTTTCTTT. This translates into CATGQEVNTEAFF.

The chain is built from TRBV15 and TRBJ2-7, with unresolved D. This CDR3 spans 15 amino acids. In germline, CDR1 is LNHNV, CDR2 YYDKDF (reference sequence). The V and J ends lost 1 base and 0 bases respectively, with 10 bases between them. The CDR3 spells CATSRGAESSYEQYV. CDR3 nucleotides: TGTGCCACCAGCAGAGGGGCCGAGAGCTCCTACGAGCAGTACGTC.

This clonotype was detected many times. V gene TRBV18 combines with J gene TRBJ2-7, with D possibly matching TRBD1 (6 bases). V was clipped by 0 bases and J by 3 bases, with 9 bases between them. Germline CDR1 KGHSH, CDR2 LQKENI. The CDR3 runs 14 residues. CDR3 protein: CASSPPRQVYEQYF. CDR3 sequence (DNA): TGTGCCAGCTCACCACCAAGACAGGTCTACGAGCAGTACTTC.

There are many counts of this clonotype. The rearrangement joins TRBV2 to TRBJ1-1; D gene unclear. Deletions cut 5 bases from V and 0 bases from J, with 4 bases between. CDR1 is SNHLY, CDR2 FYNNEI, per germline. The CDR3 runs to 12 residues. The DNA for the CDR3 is TGTGCCAGCAGTCTCATGAACACTGAAGCTTTCTTT. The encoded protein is CASSLMNTEAFF.

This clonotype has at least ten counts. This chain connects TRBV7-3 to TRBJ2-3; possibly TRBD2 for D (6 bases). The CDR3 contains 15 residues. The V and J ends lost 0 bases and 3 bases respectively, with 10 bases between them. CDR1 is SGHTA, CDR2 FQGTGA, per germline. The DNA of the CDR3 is TGTGCCAGCAGCTTAACGTCAGGAGGGACAGATACGCAGTATTTT. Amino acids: CASSLTSGGTDTQYF. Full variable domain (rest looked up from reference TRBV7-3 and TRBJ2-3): GAGVSQTPSNKVTEKGKYVELRCDPISGHTALYWYRQSLGQGPEFLIYFQGTGAADDSGLPNDRFFAVRPEGSVSTLKIQRTERGDSAVYLCASSLTSGGTDTQYFGPGTRLTVL.

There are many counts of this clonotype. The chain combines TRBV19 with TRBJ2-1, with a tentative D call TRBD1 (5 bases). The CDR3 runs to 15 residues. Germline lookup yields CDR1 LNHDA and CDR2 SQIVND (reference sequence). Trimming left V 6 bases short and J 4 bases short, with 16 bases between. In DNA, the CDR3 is TGTGCCAGTAGCCGGACATCGGTCGGGTACAATGAGCAGTTCTTC. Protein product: CASSRTSVGYNEQFF.

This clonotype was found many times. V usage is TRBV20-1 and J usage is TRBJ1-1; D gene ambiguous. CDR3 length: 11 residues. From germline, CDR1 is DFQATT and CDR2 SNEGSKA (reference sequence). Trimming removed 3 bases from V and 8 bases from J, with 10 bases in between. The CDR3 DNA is TGCAGTGCTAGGGTACAGAGCGAAGCTTTCTTT. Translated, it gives CSARVQSEAFF.